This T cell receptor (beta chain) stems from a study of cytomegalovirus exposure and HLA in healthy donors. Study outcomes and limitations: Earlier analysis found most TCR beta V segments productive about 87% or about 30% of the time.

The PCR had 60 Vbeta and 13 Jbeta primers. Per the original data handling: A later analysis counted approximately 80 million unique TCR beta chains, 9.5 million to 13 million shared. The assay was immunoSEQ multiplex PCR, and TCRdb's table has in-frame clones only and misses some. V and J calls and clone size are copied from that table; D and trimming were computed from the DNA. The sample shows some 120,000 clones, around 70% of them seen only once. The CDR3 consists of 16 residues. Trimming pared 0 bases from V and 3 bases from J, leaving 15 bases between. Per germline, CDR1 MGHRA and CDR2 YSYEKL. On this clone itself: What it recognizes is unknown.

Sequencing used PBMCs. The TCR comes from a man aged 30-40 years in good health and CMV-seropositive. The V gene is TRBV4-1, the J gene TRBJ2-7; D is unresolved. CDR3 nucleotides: TGCGCCAGCAGCCAAGAGGTCCGGGTTCCATTCTACGAGCAGTACTTC. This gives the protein CASSQEVRVPFYEQYF.